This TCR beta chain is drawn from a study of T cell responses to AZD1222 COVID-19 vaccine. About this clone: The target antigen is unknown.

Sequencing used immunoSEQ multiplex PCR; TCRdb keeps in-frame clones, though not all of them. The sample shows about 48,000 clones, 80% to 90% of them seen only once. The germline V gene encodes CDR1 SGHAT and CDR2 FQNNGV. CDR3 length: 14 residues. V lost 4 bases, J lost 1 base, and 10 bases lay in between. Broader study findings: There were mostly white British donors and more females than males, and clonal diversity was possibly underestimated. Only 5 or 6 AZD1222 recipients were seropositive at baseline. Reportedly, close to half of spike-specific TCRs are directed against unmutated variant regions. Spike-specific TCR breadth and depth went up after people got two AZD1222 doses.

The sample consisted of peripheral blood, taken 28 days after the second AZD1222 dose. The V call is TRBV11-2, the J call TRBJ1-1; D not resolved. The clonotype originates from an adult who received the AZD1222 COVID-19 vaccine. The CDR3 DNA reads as TGTGCCAGCAGCTCCCCCCCCGAGAACACTGAAGCTTTCTTT. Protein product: CASSSPPENTEAFF.